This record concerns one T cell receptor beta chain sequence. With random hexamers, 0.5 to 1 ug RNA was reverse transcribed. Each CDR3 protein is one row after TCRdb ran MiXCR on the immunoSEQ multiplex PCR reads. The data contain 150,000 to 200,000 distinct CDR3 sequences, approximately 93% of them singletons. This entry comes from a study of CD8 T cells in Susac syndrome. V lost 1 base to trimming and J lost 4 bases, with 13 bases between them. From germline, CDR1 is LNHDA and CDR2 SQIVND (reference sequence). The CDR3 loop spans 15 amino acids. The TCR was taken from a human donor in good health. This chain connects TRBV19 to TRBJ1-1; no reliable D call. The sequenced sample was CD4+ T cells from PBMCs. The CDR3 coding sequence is TGTGCCAGTAGTATAGCGGTAGGCCGGGGCACTGAAGCTTTCTTT. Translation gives CASSIAVGRGTEAFF.